These 30 T cell receptor beta chains share one sample of origin, sequenced in a study of identical twins. MiXCR, run by TCRdb on the 5' RACE reads, gives a single entry per CDR3 protein. The data contain 300,000 to 400,000 distinct CDR3 sequences, roughly 10% of them singletons. Material: naive T cells sorted from blood. These receptors were obtained from a woman between 50 and 59 years old in good health.

V and J are TRBV5-1 and TRBJ2-4, with D tentatively TRBD2 (6 bases). V dropped 1 base and J dropped 11 bases, with 16 bases sitting between them. This CDR3 has 14 amino acids. The germline CDR1 and CDR2 sequences are SGHRS and YFSETQ. In DNA, the CDR3 is TGCGCCAGCAGCTTGATTCTCGGGGAGGCATTTCAGTACTTC. Its protein product is CASSLILGEAFQYF.

This clonotype was seen more than once but under ten times. This chain connects TRBV6-2 or TRBV6-3 to TRBJ2-1, with D unclear. Per germline, CDR1 MNHEY and CDR2 SVGEGT. The CDR3 contains 14 residues. V was trimmed by 8 bases and J by 8 bases, leaving 19 bases between them. Here the CDR3 reads CASARSQAFHEQFF. The CDR3 DNA follows: TGTGCCAGCGCGAGATCACAAGCTTTCCATGAGCAGTTCTTC.

J is TRBJ2-5 and V is TRBV18; D uncertain. With 3 bases removed from V and 5 bases from J, the gap between germline ends came to 16 bases. The CDR3 contains 15 residues. Germline-derived CDR1 and CDR2 are KGHSH and LQKENI. The CDR3 loop reads CASSPNLGMSETQYF. In DNA, the CDR3 is TGTGCCAGCTCACCCAATTTGGGAATGTCGGAGACCCAGTACTTC.

This clonotype was detected many times. This rearrangement joins TRBV29-1 to TRBJ2-3, with 7 bases lining up with TRBD2. The germline CDR1 and CDR2 sequences are SQVTM and ANQGSEA. V shed 7 bases, J shed 0 bases, and the junction held 10 bases outside the gene matches. CDR3 size: 15 residues. The CDR3 loop is CSAGLGRVSTDTQYF. CDR3 nucleotide sequence: TGCAGCGCTGGACTAGGGCGGGTTAGCACAGATACGCAGTATTTT.

This clonotype was observed at least ten times. This chain joins TRBV5-1 and TRBJ2-5; D is unresolved. The CDR3 totals 14 residues. The germline gives CDR1 SGHRS, CDR2 YFSETQ. V lost 1 base and J lost 5, with 12 bases in between. CDR3: CASSLNPDGETQYF. CDR3 DNA: TGCGCCAGCAGCTTGAATCCAGATGGGGAGACCCAGTACTTC. The entire variable domain, with the rest obtained from reference TRBV5-1 and TRBJ2-5, is as follows: KAGVTQTPRYLIKTRGQQVTLSCSPISGHRSVSWYQQTPGQGLQFLFEYFSETQRNKGNFPGRFSGRQFSNSRSEMNVSTLELGDSALYLCASSLNPDGETQYFGPGTRLLVL.

This clonotype was detected ten times or more. The rearrangement uses TRBV7-3 and TRBJ2-2, with D uncertain. Germline V gene data show CDR1 as SGHTA and CDR2 as FQGTGA. This CDR3 has 13 amino acids. V shed 2 bases and J shed 4 bases, with 5 bases lying between them. The DNA of the CDR3 is TGTGCCAGCAGCTTACTGCTCACCGGGGAGCTGTTTTTT. It encodes CASSLLLTGELFF.

This clonotype has a count of ten or more. The chain recombines TRBV13 with TRBJ2-3; 15 bases line up with TRBD2. Germline CDR1 PRHDT, CDR2 FYEKMQ (reference sequence). The J segment lost 5 bases and the V segment lost 5 bases, leaving 2 bases of the junction unmatched. This CDR3 comprises 15 residues. The CDR3 reads CASSKGLAGGDTQYF. The CDR3, as DNA: TGTGCCAGCAGCAAGGGACTAGCGGGAGGAGATACGCAGTATTTT. The entire variable domain, with the rest obtained from reference TRBV13 and TRBJ2-3, is as follows: AAGVIQSPRHLIKEKRETATLKCYPIPRHDTVYWYQQGPGQDPQFLISFYEKMQSDKGSIPDRFSAQQFSDYHSELNMSSLELGDSALYFCASSKGLAGGDTQYFGPGTRLTVL.

The V and J genes are TRBV5-5 and TRBJ2-7; D is unresolved. V was pared by 3 bases and J by 3 bases, with 10 bases between. Germline V CDR1 and CDR2: SGHKS, YYEKEE (reference sequence). The CDR3 consists of 13 residues. The CDR3: CASSSDSGYEQYV. CDR3 DNA: TGTGCCAGCAGCTCCGACTCGGGCTACGAGCAGTACGTC.

The J gene is TRBJ1-2, the V gene TRBV12-3 or TRBV12-4, with D perhaps matching TRBD1 (5 bases). The CDR3 sequence is 14 residues long. V shed 1 base and J shed 10 bases, with 16 bases lying between them. Written as DNA, the CDR3 is TGTGCCAGCAGTTTAGGTCGGCAGGGTGATCACTACACCTTC. Translating gives CASSLGRQGDHYTF.

The rearrangement joins TRBV30 to TRBJ1-3, with D unresolved. CDR1 GTSNPN and CDR2 SVGIG come from the germline V gene (reference sequence). The CDR3 contains 13 residues. The CDR3 region is CASGVEPGNTIYF. CDR3 bases: TGTGCATCCGGCGTGGAGCCTGGAAACACCATATATTTT. The full variable domain, with the rest looked up from reference TRBV30 and TRBJ1-3, is SQTIHQWPATLVQPVGSPLSLECTVEGTSNPNLYWYRQAAGRGLQLLFYSVGIGQISSEVPQNLSASRPQDRQFILSSKKLLLSDSGFYLCASGVEPGNTIYFGEGSWLTVV.

This clonotype was detected many times. The genes are TRBV5-1 and TRBJ1-6, with TRBD1 matching over 7 bases. Germline V gives CDR1 SGHRS, CDR2 YFSETQ. With 5 bases clipped from V and 7 bases from J, the junction kept 6 bases outside the gene matches. There are 14 residues in the CDR3. The CDR3 DNA sequence: TGCGCCAGCAGTCCCGGGACAGAGAATTCACCCCTCCACTTT. It codes for CASSPGTENSPLHF.

This clonotype was detected many times. V and J are TRBV4-1 and TRBJ1-6; D unresolved. With 1 base removed from V and 10 bases from J, the gap between germline ends came to 8 bases. There are 13 residues in the CDR3. The germline V gene has CDR1 MGHRA and CDR2 YSYEKL. The CDR3 spells CASSQGPKSPLHF. The DNA of the CDR3 is TGCGCCAGCAGCCAAGGACCCAAATCACCCCTCCACTTT.

The chain employs TRBV15 and TRBJ2-2; weak D call: TRBD1 (5 bases). This CDR3 has 14 amino acids. Germline loops: CDR1 LNHNV, CDR2 YYDKDF (reference sequence). Trimming stripped 1 base from V and 6 bases from J, with 9 bases between. In DNA, the CDR3 is TGTGCCACCAGCAGAGCGAAGGGGTCCGGGGAGCTGTTTTTT. Translating gives CATSRAKGSGELFF.

The genes are TRBV5-1 and TRBJ1-4; D is unresolved. With 0 bases removed from V and 7 bases from J, the gap between germline ends came to 10 bases. This CDR3 region has 14 residues. Germline V gives CDR1 SGHRS, CDR2 YFSETQ. CDR3 region: CASSLEAGREKLFF. DNA for the CDR3: TGCGCCAGCAGCTTGGAGGCAGGCCGTGAAAAACTGTTTTTT.

This clonotype was observed a few times. This chain uses TRBV5-1 with TRBJ2-5, with D possibly TRBD2 on 5 matching bases. CDR3 length: 13 residues. Germline V gene data show CDR1 as SGHRS and CDR2 as YFSETQ. Trimming took 1 base from V and 3 from J, leaving 7 bases between them. CDR3 amino acids: CASSLPGKETQYF. The CDR3 nucleotides read TGCGCCAGCAGCTTGCCGGGAAAAGAGACCCAGTACTTC. Using reference TRBV5-1 and TRBJ2-5 for the parts outside the CDR3, the full variable domain is KAGVTQTPRYLIKTRGQQVTLSCSPISGHRSVSWYQQTPGQGLQFLFEYFSETQRNKGNFPGRFSGRQFSNSRSEMNVSTLELGDSALYLCASSLPGKETQYFGPGTRLLVL.

The table lists this clonotype with a few counts. The chain links TRBV6-2 or TRBV6-3 to TRBJ2-1; 8 nucleotides match TRBD1. The CDR3 covers 18 residues. The V segment lost 2 bases and the J segment 0 bases; nucleotides outside the gene matches: 9. The germline CDR1 and CDR2 sequences are MNHEY and SVGEGT. CDR3 amino acids: CASSYRPGQASSYNEQFF. Here the CDR3 DNA reads TGTGCCAGCAGTTACCGACCGGGACAGGCGAGCTCCTACAATGAGCAGTTCTTC.

J is TRBJ2-5 and V is TRBV12-3 or TRBV12-4; TRBD1 or TRBD2 may be the D gene (5 bases each). V shed 5 bases and J shed 4 bases, with 17 bases lying between them. The CDR3 is 15 residues long. CDR3 DNA: TGTGCCAGCAGTCAATCCGGGACGCTAGGAGAGACCCAGTACTTC. Its protein product is CASSQSGTLGETQYF.

This chain links TRBV11-2 with TRBJ2-1; D is possibly TRBD1 or TRBD2 (6 bases each). CDR1 is SGHAT and CDR2 is FQNNGV in the germline V gene. CDR3 length: 17 amino acids. V gave up 0 bases and J gave up 2 bases, with 14 bases separating them. The CDR3 DNA follows: TGTGCCAGCAGCTTAGATCGGGGGCAGGCGGCCTACAATGAGCAGTTCTTC. Amino acid sequence: CASSLDRGQAAYNEQFF.

This chain links TRBV18 with TRBJ2-5; D might be TRBD1 (6 bases). V lost 2 bases and J lost 1, with 8 bases in between. This CDR3 is 14 amino acids long. Germline V gene lookup returns CDR1 KGHSH and CDR2 LQKENI. CDR3 sequence reads: CASSPRGIQETQYF. Here the CDR3 DNA reads TGTGCCAGCTCACCAAGGGGGATCCAAGAGACCCAGTACTTC.

This clonotype was seen a handful of times. V is TRBV25-1 and J is TRBJ2-2; 11 bases align to TRBD2. The germline V gene has CDR1 MGHDK and CDR2 SYGVNS. The V segment lost 1 base and the J segment 3 bases; nucleotides outside the gene matches: 7. The CDR3 has 18 amino acids. The CDR3, as DNA: TGTGCCAGCAGTGAATCCTTACTAGCGGGAGTCGACACCGGGGAGCTGTTTTTT. Translated: CASSESLLAGVDTGELFF.

This clonotype was seen only a few times. The rearrangement uses TRBV20-1 and TRBJ2-5, with D possibly being TRBD2 (6 bases). In germline, CDR1 is DFQATT, CDR2 SNEGSKA (reference sequence). The CDR3 is 13 amino acids. Between the trimmed V and J ends, which lost 3 bases and 4 bases, there was a span of 12 bases. The CDR3, as DNA: TGCAGTGCTAGGATGGCGGGAATAGAGACCCAGTACTTC. It yields the protein CSARMAGIETQYF.

This clonotype was counted many times. This chain joins TRBV12-3 or TRBV12-4 and TRBJ2-2; possibly TRBD1 or TRBD2 for D (5 bases each). The CDR3 is made up of 18 amino acids. Trimming shortened V by 2 bases and J by 4 bases, and 20 bases separated the two germline ends. The CDR3: CASSLFLGGQGPTGELFF. Written as DNA, the CDR3 is TGTGCCAGCAGTTTATTTTTAGGTGGGCAGGGACCCACCGGGGAGCTGTTTTTT.

This clonotype was counted a few times. This rearrangement joins TRBV5-1 to TRBJ1-1; no definite D call. The CDR3 totals 13 residues. V dropped 6 bases and J dropped 2 bases, with 11 bases sitting between them. Germline values: CDR1 SGHRS, CDR2 YFSETQ. The CDR3 DNA reads TGCGCCAGCAACCGGAGTAATAACACTGAAGCTTTCTTT. Translated: CASNRSNNTEAFF.

This clonotype has a handful of counts. The chain uses TRBV7-8 and TRBJ2-7, with 7 bases identical to TRBD1. The CDR3 consists of 15 residues. Germline CDR1 is SGHVS and CDR2 is FQNEAQ. The V and J ends lost 1 base and 2 bases, in that order; junction bases with no gene match: 5. CDR3 residues: CASSLDGQVTYEQYV. The CDR3 nucleotides are TGTGCCAGCAGCTTAGACGGACAGGTTACCTACGAGCAGTACGTC.

This clonotype was seen ten or more times. J is TRBJ2-2 and V is TRBV5-5; no clear D. Germline V gene data show CDR1 as SGHKS and CDR2 as YYEKEE (reference sequence). Trimming stripped 4 bases from V and 1 base from J, with 11 bases between. The CDR3 is 15 residues long. CDR3 sequence reads: CASSNRDLNTGELFF. CDR3 coding DNA: TGTGCCAGCAGCAACCGAGACCTGAACACCGGGGAGCTGTTTTTT. The full variable domain, its missing parts supplied by reference TRBV5-5 and TRBJ2-2, is DAGVTQSPTHLIKTRGQQVTLRCSPISGHKSVSWYQQVLGQGPQFIFQYYEKEERGRGNFPDRFSARQFPNYSSELNVNALLLGDSALYLCASSNRDLNTGELFFGEGSRLTVL.

V gene TRBV11-1 combines with J gene TRBJ2-2, with a weak D call TRBD2 (6 bases). Germline values: CDR1 SGHAT, CDR2 FQDESV (reference sequence). This CDR3 comprises 16 residues. The V end lost 3 bases, the J end lost 4 bases, and 15 bases lay between the germline ends. CDR3 amino acids: CASSFPRGTPTGELFF. In DNA form, the CDR3 reads TGTGCCAGCAGCTTTCCACGGGGGACCCCCACCGGGGAGCTGTTTTTT.

The V gene is TRBV5-1, the J gene TRBJ1-1; no reliable D call. Germline V lookup: CDR1 SGHRS, CDR2 YFSETQ. The CDR3 consists of 16 residues. Trimming removed 1 base from V and 5 bases from J, with 18 bases in between. DNA of the CDR3: TGCGCCAGCAGCTTGATTCTTACCGGCTCTGGGACTGAAGCTTTCTTT. This translates into CASSLILTGSGTEAFF.

J is TRBJ2-3 and V is TRBV6-5, with TRBD1 identical over 8 bases. V was clipped by 6 bases and J by 0 bases; unmatched bases: 11. The germline V gene has CDR1 MNHEY and CDR2 SVGAGI. The CDR3 is 17 residues long. The CDR3 sequence: CASSHFGTGSSTDTQYF. In DNA, the CDR3 is TGTGCCAGCAGCCACTTCGGGACAGGTTCTAGCACAGATACGCAGTATTTT.

This clonotype was picked up a small number of times. V and J are TRBV20-1 and TRBJ1-2; D gene uncertain. The CDR3 has 13 residues. Germline CDR1 is DFQATT and CDR2 is SNEGSKA (reference sequence). Trimming shortened V by 4 bases and J by 4 bases, and 13 bases separated the two germline ends. The CDR3 region is CSAKGQTVYGYTF. The CDR3 nucleotides are TGCAGTGCTAAGGGCCAAACCGTCTATGGCTACACCTTC.

The V gene is TRBV11-3, the J gene TRBJ2-1; maybe TRBD2 (6 bases). Per germline, CDR1 SGHNT and CDR2 YENEEA. Trimming took 7 bases from V and 10 from J, leaving 20 bases between them. CDR3 length: 14 amino acids. The CDR3 protein is CASTPLTGAGEQFF. Written as DNA, the CDR3 is TGTGCCAGCACCCCGCTTACGGGAGCAGGCGAGCAGTTCTTC.